The entry below describes one TCR beta chain. The CDR3 sequence is 15 residues long. CDR1 and CDR2 (germline): MNHEY, SMNVEV (reference sequence). The V segment lost 4 bases and the J segment 3 bases; nucleotides outside the gene matches: 3. Here immunoSEQ multiplex PCR was the method, and the copy in TCRdb shows in-frame clones only, minus some. The sample lists 75,000 or so clones; around 95% were seen once. This entry belongs to a study of technical replicates of blood from a handful of donors. The chain recombines TRBV27 with TRBJ1-5, with TRBD1 matching 10 bases. Material for sequencing was T cells isolated from PBMCs. The receptor comes from a human donor in good health. The CDR3 loop reads CASSWTGGFNQPQHF. DNA of the CDR3: TGTGCCAGCAGTTGGACAGGGGGATTCAATCAGCCCCAGCATTTT.